The T cell receptor beta chain under discussion was sequenced for a study of T cell responses to AZD1222 COVID-19 vaccine. The CDR3 has 14 residues. V was shortened by 4 bases and J by 3 bases, with 10 bases between the two germline ends. CDR1 SGHRS and CDR2 YFSETQ come from the germline V gene. Produced via immunoSEQ multiplex PCR; TCRdb's table is partial and in-frame only. The sample has 150,000 to 160,000 clones, 88% seen once; the top ten hold around 3%. This rearrangement joins TRBV5-1 to TRBJ1-4; tentative D call: TRBD1 (6 bases). The TCR comes from an adult in good health. The source material was peripheral blood, sampled on day 0 of AZD1222 vaccination. Here the CDR3 DNA reads TGCGCCAGCAGCACGGCAGGGGCTAATGAAAAACTGTTTTTT. This translates into CASSTAGANEKLFF.